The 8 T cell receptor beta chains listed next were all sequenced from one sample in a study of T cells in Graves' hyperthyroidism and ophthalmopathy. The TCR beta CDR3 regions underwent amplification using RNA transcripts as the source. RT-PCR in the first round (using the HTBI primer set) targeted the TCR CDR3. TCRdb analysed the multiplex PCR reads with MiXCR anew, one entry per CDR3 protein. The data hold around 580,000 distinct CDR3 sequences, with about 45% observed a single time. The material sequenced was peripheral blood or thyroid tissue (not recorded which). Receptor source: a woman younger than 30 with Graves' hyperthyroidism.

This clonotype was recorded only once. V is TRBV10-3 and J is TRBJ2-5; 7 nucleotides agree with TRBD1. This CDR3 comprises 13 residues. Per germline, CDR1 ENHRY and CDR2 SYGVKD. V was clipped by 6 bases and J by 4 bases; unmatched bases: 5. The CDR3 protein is CAIRQGRLETQYF. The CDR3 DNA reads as TGTGCCATCAGACAGGGGCGCCTAGAGACCCAGTACTTC.

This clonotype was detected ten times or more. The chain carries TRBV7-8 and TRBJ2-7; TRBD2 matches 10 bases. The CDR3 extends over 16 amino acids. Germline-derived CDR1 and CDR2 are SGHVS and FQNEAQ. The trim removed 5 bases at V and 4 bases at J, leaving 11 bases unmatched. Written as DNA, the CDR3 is TGTGCCAGCAGCCAATATGGAACTAGCGGGAATTACGAGCAGTACTTC. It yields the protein CASSQYGTSGNYEQYF.

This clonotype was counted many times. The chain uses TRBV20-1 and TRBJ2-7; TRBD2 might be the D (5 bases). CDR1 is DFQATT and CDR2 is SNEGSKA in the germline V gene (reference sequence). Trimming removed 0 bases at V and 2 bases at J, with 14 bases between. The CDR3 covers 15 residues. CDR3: CSARDRLGGPYEQYF. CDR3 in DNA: TGCAGTGCTAGAGATCGCCTCGGAGGCCCCTACGAGCAGTACTTC.

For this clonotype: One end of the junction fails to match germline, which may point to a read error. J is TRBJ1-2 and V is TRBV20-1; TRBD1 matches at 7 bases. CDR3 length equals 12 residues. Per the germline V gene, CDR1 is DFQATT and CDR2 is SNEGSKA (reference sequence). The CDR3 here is CSATAGGYDYTF. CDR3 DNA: TGCAGTGCTACCGCAGGGGGATATGACTACACCTTC.

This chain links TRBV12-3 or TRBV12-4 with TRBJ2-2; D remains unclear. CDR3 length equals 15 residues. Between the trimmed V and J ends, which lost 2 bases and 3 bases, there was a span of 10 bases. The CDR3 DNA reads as TGTGCCAGCAGTTTACGAGAGGTGGACACCGGGGAGCTGTTTTTT. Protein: CASSLREVDTGELFF.

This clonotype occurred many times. CDR3: CASSLGSSGKPSYEQYF. CDR3 coding DNA: TGTGCCAGCAGCTTAGGAAGTAGCGGGAAACCTTCCTACGAGCAGTACTTC. The rearrangement joins TRBV11-2 to TRBJ2-7; 8 bases fit TRBD2. The CDR3 loop spans 17 amino acids. Per germline, CDR1 SGHAT and CDR2 FQNNGV. V was pared by 1 base and J by 1 base, with 9 bases of the junction left unmatched.

CDR3 bases: TGTGCCAGTTACGACAGAGCGAACACCGGGGAGCTGTTTTTT. This gives the protein CASYDRANTGELFF. The chain links TRBV19 to TRBJ2-2, with D possibly being TRBD1 (5 bases). Trimming stripped 8 bases from V and 0 bases from J, with 10 bases between. CDR3 length: 14 amino acids. CDR1 and CDR2 (germline): LNHDA, SQIVND (reference sequence).

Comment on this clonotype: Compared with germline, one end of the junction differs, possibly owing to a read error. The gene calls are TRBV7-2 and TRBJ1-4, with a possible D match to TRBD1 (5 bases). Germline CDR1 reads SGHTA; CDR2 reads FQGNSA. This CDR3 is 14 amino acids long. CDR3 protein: CASSATGGDEKLFF. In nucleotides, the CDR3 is TGCGCCAGCAGCGCTACCGGGGGGGATGAAAAACTGTTTTTT.